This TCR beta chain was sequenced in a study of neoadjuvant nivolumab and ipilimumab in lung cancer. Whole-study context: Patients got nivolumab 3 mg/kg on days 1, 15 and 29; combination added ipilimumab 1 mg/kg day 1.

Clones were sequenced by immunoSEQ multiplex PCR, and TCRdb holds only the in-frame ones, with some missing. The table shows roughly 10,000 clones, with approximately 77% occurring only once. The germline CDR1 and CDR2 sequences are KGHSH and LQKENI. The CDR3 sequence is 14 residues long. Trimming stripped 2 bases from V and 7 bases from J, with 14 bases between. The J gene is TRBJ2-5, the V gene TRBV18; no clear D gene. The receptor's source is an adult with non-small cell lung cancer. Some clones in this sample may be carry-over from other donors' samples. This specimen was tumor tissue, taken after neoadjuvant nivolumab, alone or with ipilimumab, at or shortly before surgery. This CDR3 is CASSPGSGAGTQYF. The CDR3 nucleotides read TGTGCCAGCTCACCAGGTTCAGGCGCCGGGACCCAGTACTTC.